This TCR beta chain stems from a study of low-dose radiotherapy and immunotherapy resistance in tumors. Study-level background: Fractions of 0.5 Gy went to Cohort 1 every 2 weeks, totaling 6.5 Gy.

TRAV and TRBV primers primed cDNA for both TCRalpha and TCRbeta. For amplifying TCRs, the PCR ran for around 20 cycles with Phusion, which was used together with a constant-region primer and the adapter on the V primers. Amplification of the isolated mRNA used in vitro transcription. TCRdb re-called the reads through MiXCR, storing one row per CDR3 protein. Among some 100,000 distinct CDR3 sequences listed, 20% to 25% were seen once. Time point defined: after trial treatment. Regarding treatment: LDRT plus nivolumab, ipilimumab, low-dose cyclophosphamide and aspirin (RACIN trial). All of the donors were given nivolumab, ipilimumab, aspirin, low-dose cyclophosphamide and low-dose radiotherapy as part of RACIN, a single-arm trial. Patients deemed eligible presented with advanced solid tumors lacking tumor-infiltrating lymphocytes. This clonotype was seen repeatedly, ten times or more. The source material was PBMCs, sampled after low-dose radiotherapy plus immunotherapy. This TCR came from a male donor with prostate cancer.

The CDR3 DNA is TGCAGTGCCTTCGCTCCCCCGGAAGATACGCAGTATTTT. Its translation: CSAFAPPEDTQYF. The rearrangement joins TRBV20-1 to TRBJ2-3; D remains ambiguous. This CDR3 has 13 amino acids. V lost 6 bases and J lost 5, with 15 bases in between. The germline CDR1 and CDR2 sequences are DFQATT and SNEGSKA (reference sequence).